Below, 23 T cell receptor beta chains from the same sample are listed, as sequenced in a study of blood T cell repertoires in COVID-19. Generated by immunoSEQ multiplex PCR, the TCRdb table keeps only in-frame clones and is missing some. The sample has about 120,000 clones; around 86% are singletons. Sequencing input: peripheral blood. The receptors here all came from a man between 65 and 85 years old with acute or convalescent COVID-19.

This clone was seen once. The chain joins TRBV27 to TRBJ2-7; D perhaps matches TRBD1 (5 bases). The V gene's germline CDR1 is MNHEY and CDR2 SMNVEV (reference sequence). V gave up 5 bases and J gave up 6 bases, with 20 bases separating them. The CDR3 has 15 residues. Here the CDR3 DNA reads TGTGCCAGCAGTAGCAGGGATTCTACCTACTCCGAGCAGTACTTC. Translating gives CASSSRDSTYSEQYF.

V gene TRBV18 combines with J gene TRBJ2-1; 7 nucleotides align to TRBD2. Germline V CDR1 and CDR2: KGHSH, LQKENI. The CDR3 is 16 residues long. V lost 2 bases, J lost 9 bases, and 13 bases stayed unmatched. The CDR3 DNA is TGTGCCAGCTCACCAAACCTAGCGGTAGAGGGAGTTGAGCAGTTCTTC. This translates into CASSPNLAVEGVEQFF.

The J gene is TRBJ1-3, the V gene TRBV18; D might be TRBD1 (5 bases). Germline V gene sequence: CDR1 KGHSH, CDR2 LQKENI. V lost 4 bases, J lost 0 bases, and 7 bases lay in between. CDR3 length: 14 amino acids. The chain's CDR3 is CASSQGHSGNTIYF. CDR3 in DNA: TGTGCCAGCTCACAAGGACACTCTGGAAACACCATATATTTT.

The V gene is TRBV18, the J gene TRBJ1-1; D gene unclear. This CDR3 spans 13 amino acids. The germline V gene encodes CDR1 KGHSH and CDR2 LQKENI. V was trimmed by 2 bases and J by 5 bases, leaving 9 bases between them. The CDR3 DNA sequence: TGTGCCAGCTCACCAGATAAGGAGACTGAAGCTTTCTTT. Its protein product is CASSPDKETEAFF.

This chain joins TRBV5-1 and TRBJ2-1; 8 bases align to TRBD2. The CDR3 spans 17 residues. The germline CDR1 and CDR2 sequences are SGHRS and YFSETQ. V gave up 2 bases and J gave up 7 bases; unmatched junction bases: 14. The CDR3 coding sequence is TGCGCCAGCAGCTTCGGGGGTTTAGCGGGATTAAGAAATGAGCAGTTCTTC. Its translation: CASSFGGLAGLRNEQFF. The complete variable domain, with remaining parts taken from reference TRBV5-1 and TRBJ2-1, reads KAGVTQTPRYLIKTRGQQVTLSCSPISGHRSVSWYQQTPGQGLQFLFEYFSETQRNKGNFPGRFSGRQFSNSRSEMNVSTLELGDSALYLCASSFGGLAGLRNEQFFGPGTRLTVL.

The chain combines TRBV5-1 with TRBJ2-7, with 13 bases fitting TRBD2. Germline CDR1 reads SGHRS; CDR2 reads YFSETQ. Trimming at V came to 4 bases and at J to 3 bases, leaving 4 bases not matched to a gene. This CDR3 spans 15 amino acids. The CDR3 is CASSIGTSGDYEQYF. CDR3 nucleotides: TGCGCCAGCAGCATCGGGACTAGCGGGGACTACGAGCAGTACTTC.

The chain is built from TRBV19 and TRBJ1-6; a weak D match, TRBD1 (5 bases). The germline gives CDR1 LNHDA, CDR2 SQIVND (reference sequence). The ends were cut back, 3 bases at V and 3 bases at J, with 6 bases in the middle. The CDR3 runs 14 residues. In DNA, the CDR3 is TGTGCCAGTAGTATGACAGTCTATAATTCACCCCTCCACTTT. Protein sequence: CASSMTVYNSPLHF.

This chain links TRBV23-1 with TRBJ2-1, with a weak D call TRBD1 (6 bases). TRBV23-1 is an ORF, and what it does is uncertain. This CDR3 region has 14 residues. Trimming removed 8 bases from V and 7 bases from J, with 18 bases in between. The CDR3 protein is CASPCGTGRNEQFF. In nucleotides, the CDR3 is TGCGCCAGCCCCTGCGGTACAGGGCGGAATGAGCAGTTCTTC.

The chain employs TRBV27 and TRBJ2-4; 7 bases are a match to TRBD1. V was pared by 3 bases and J by 8 bases, with 7 bases of the junction left unmatched. The CDR3 sequence is 14 residues long. The germline gives CDR1 MNHEY, CDR2 SMNVEV (reference sequence). Here the CDR3 DNA reads TGTGCCAGCAGTTTGAGCGCAGGGGGAGACATTCAGTACTTC. Translation gives CASSLSAGGDIQYF.

This clone was recorded once. The rearrangement links TRBV28 to TRBJ1-5; TRBD1 is a possible D gene (5 bases). This CDR3 is 15 amino acids long. The V end was cut by 6 bases, the J end by 5 bases, with 17 bases between. Germline V gene lookup returns CDR1 MDHEN and CDR2 SYDVKM. The CDR3 loop reads CASSLGGGYDQPQHF. Here the CDR3 DNA reads TGTGCCAGCAGCTTGGGGGGTGGCTATGATCAGCCCCAGCATTTT. Filled out from reference TRBV28 and TRBJ1-5, the complete variable domain reads DVKVTQSSRYLVKRTGEKVFLECVQDMDHENMFWYRQDPGLGLRLIYFSYDVKMKEKGDIPEGYSVSREKKERFSLILESASTNQTSMYLCASSLGGGYDQPQHFGDGTRLSIL.

This chain uses TRBV5-4 with TRBJ1-2; 10 nucleotides line up with TRBD1. The CDR3 contains 14 residues. Germline V gives CDR1 SGHNT, CDR2 YYREEE (reference sequence). The V and J ends lost 1 base and 5 bases, in that order; junction bases with no gene match: 2. The CDR3 region is CASSLRDRGYGYTF. The DNA for the CDR3 is TGTGCCAGCAGCTTGAGGGACAGGGGTTATGGCTACACCTTC.

The rearrangement links TRBV5-1 to TRBJ2-1; maybe TRBD2 (6 bases). The CDR3 is 15 residues long. The germline V gene encodes CDR1 SGHRS and CDR2 YFSETQ. V was cut by 3 bases and J by 6 bases, with 16 bases left in between. The CDR3 region is CASSSPFWRGNEQFF. Written as DNA, the CDR3 is TGCGCCAGCAGCTCCCCTTTTTGGCGGGGCAATGAGCAGTTCTTC.

V and J are TRBV5-1 and TRBJ2-3; D possibly corresponds to TRBD1 (7 bases). The V gene lost 2 bases and the J gene lost 1 base, with 14 bases spanning the gap. Germline loops: CDR1 SGHRS, CDR2 YFSETQ. CDR3 length equals 16 residues. The CDR3: CASSFDRDLRTDTQYF. The DNA of the CDR3 is TGCGCCAGCAGCTTCGACAGGGACTTACGCACAGATACGCAGTATTTT.

The chain uses TRBV18 and TRBJ2-1; the match to TRBD1 covers 8 bases. J gave up 5 bases and V 4 bases, and 16 bases lay outside the gene matches. This CDR3 region has 18 residues. Germline values: CDR1 KGHSH, CDR2 LQKENI. CDR3 DNA sequence: TGTGCCAGCTCACGATCGGACAGGGAGTACACCCCAAACAATGAGCAGTTCTTC. Protein sequence: CASSRSDREYTPNNEQFF. Together with reference TRBV18 and TRBJ2-1, the CDR3 gives the full variable domain: NAGVMQNPRHLVRRRGQEARLRCSPMKGHSHVYWYRQLPEEGLKFMVYLQKENIIDESGMPKERFSAEFPKEGPSILRIQQVVRGDSAAYFCASSRSDREYTPNNEQFFGPGTRLTVL.

The chain employs TRBV19 and TRBJ1-5; 8 nucleotides agree with TRBD1. Germline CDR1 and CDR2: LNHDA and SQIVND (reference sequence). V trimming: 5 bases; J trimming: 0 bases; junction bases outside the gene matches: 3. The CDR3 loop spans 15 amino acids. The CDR3 nucleotides read TGTGCCAGTAGTGGCGGGACAGGTAGCAATCAGCCCCAGCATTTT. Translated, it gives CASSGGTGSNQPQHF.

This clone was observed a handful of times. The chain combines TRBV5-3 with TRBJ1-6; D gene ambiguous. TRBV5-3 is an ORF for which the function is uncertain. The CDR3 consists of 16 residues. The V end lost 0 bases, the J end lost 7 bases, and 14 bases lay between the germline ends. The CDR3 here is CARSLDAQANNSPLHF. CDR3 in DNA: TGTGCCAGAAGCTTGGACGCCCAGGCTAACAATTCACCCCTCCACTTT.

The rearrangement links TRBV6-5 to TRBJ1-4; possibly TRBD1 for D (5 bases). Per germline, CDR1 MNHEY and CDR2 SVGAGI. The CDR3 loop spans 14 amino acids. The germline V and J ends were trimmed by 7 bases and 7 bases, with 16 bases remaining between them. In DNA, the CDR3 is TGTGCCAGCACTAGGGGCTTGGGGGGTGAAAAACTGTTTTTT. Translating it yields CASTRGLGGEKLFF.

This chain uses TRBV15 with TRBJ2-3, with 9 bases matching TRBD2. Germline CDR1 is LNHNV and CDR2 is YYDKDF (reference sequence). The ends lost 1 base at V and 0 bases at J; junction bases unmatched: 2. The length of the CDR3 is 16 residues. The CDR3 loop reads CATSRGTSGSTDTQYF. The CDR3 bases are TGTGCCACCAGCAGAGGAACTAGCGGGAGCACAGATACGCAGTATTTT.

The chain has TRBV2 and TRBJ1-5; no clear D gene. The CDR3 spans 14 residues. The germline V and J ends were trimmed by 6 bases and 0 bases, with 9 bases remaining between them. Germline lookup yields CDR1 SNHLY and CDR2 FYNNEI. The CDR3 spells CASRHRYSNQPQHF. CDR3 coding DNA: TGTGCCAGCAGACACCGATATAGCAATCAGCCCCAGCATTTT.

The J gene is TRBJ1-5, the V gene TRBV10-3; possibly TRBD1 for D (6 bases). This CDR3 region has 14 residues. CDR1 and CDR2 (germline): ENHRY, SYGVKD. V was trimmed by 3 bases and J by 3 bases, leaving 9 bases between them. The CDR3 region is CAISDRDNNQPQHF. In nucleotides, the CDR3 is TGTGCCATCAGTGATAGGGACAACAATCAGCCCCAGCATTTT.

The V call is TRBV13, the J call TRBJ1-1; TRBD1 matches at 7 bases. The CDR3 is made up of 13 amino acids. Trimming took 4 bases from V and 6 from J; bases not matched to a gene: 5. CDR1 and CDR2 from the germline V gene are PRHDT and FYEKMQ (reference sequence). The CDR3 DNA reads as TGTGCCAGCAGCTCCCAGGGGGTCGCTGAAGCTTTCTTT. This codes for CASSSQGVAEAFF.

This chain connects TRBV11-2 to TRBJ1-1; weak D call: TRBD1 (6 bases). The V end lost 11 bases, the J end lost 0 bases, and 19 bases lay between the germline ends. The V gene's germline CDR1 is SGHAT and CDR2 FQNNGV. CDR3 length equals 15 residues. The CDR3 is CAGGRGDLLNTEAFF. In DNA, the CDR3 is TGTGCCGGTGGCAGGGGAGACTTACTGAACACTGAAGCTTTCTTT.

The chain couples TRBV28 to TRBJ1-5; a weak D match, TRBD1 (6 bases). Germline CDR1 reads MDHEN; CDR2 reads SYDVKM. V was shortened by 8 bases and J by 7 bases, with 21 bases between the two germline ends. The CDR3 has 15 amino acids. The CDR3 region is CASGLSGEGEQPQHF. As DNA, the CDR3 is TGTGCCAGCGGGTTGAGTGGTGAGGGGGAACAGCCCCAGCATTTT.